The subject of this entry is one T cell receptor beta chain. Its antigen is undetermined. CDR3 size: 17 residues. Germline CDR1 is MGHRA and CDR2 is YSYEKL. Trimming pared 0 bases from V and 1 base from J, leaving 13 bases between. The record originates from a study of cytomegalovirus exposure and HLA in healthy donors. On the study more broadly: Most donors, 70% to 85% of around 400 genotyped, fell in the Caucasian-associated ancestry cluster. The study, taken as a whole, reports: Later, an analysis showed that TCR beta chains associated with HLA were more clonally expanded than others that were equally common. In a later analysis, a missense DCLRE1C variant was linked to TCR beta V- and J-gene trimming.

In the PCR, 60 Vbeta and 13 Jbeta primers were used. Here immunoSEQ multiplex PCR was the method, and the copy in TCRdb shows in-frame clones only, minus some. The data show about 60,000 clones, 70% to 85% seen once. The donors (healthy individuals) were bone marrow donors. The TCR was taken from a woman between 40 and 50 years old in good health and CMV-seropositive. The sample taken for sequencing was PBMCs. V is TRBV4-1 and J is TRBJ2-1; maybe TRBD2 (6 bases). The CDR3 DNA follows: TGCGCCAGCAGCCAAGATGCTCGGGGGTGGTCCTACAATGAGCAGTTCTTC. Its protein is CASSQDARGWSYNEQFF.